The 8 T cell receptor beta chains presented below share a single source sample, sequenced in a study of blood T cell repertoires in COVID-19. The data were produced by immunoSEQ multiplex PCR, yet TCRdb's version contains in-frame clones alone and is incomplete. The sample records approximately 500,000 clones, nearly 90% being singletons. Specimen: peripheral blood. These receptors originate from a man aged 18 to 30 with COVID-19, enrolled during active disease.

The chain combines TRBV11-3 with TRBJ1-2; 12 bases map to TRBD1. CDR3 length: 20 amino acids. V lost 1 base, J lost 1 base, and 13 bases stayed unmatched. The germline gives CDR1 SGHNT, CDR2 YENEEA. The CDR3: CASSLAGQGALSRVNYGYTF. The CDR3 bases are TGTGCCAGCAGCTTAGCGGGACAGGGGGCCCTCAGTAGGGTTAACTATGGCTACACCTTC.

The CDR3, as DNA: TGTGCCAGCCGCCGGACTAGCGGGAACGGTGAGCAGTTCTTC. It translates to CASRRTSGNGEQFF. The rearrangement joins TRBV6-5 to TRBJ2-1; 12 nucleotides agree with TRBD2. This CDR3 region has 14 residues. V shed 8 bases, J shed 9 bases, and the junction held 8 bases outside the gene matches. Germline V CDR1 and CDR2: MNHEY, SVGAGI.

CDR3 in amino acids: CASSHGDSNSYEQYF. The CDR3 nucleotides read TGTGCCAGCAGTCACGGGGACAGCAACTCCTACGAGCAGTACTTC. The gene calls are TRBV6-2 or TRBV6-3 and TRBJ2-7; 7 bases match TRBD1. This CDR3 is 15 amino acids long. With V trimmed by 5 bases and J by 0 bases, 7 bases remained unmatched. From germline, CDR1 is MNHEY and CDR2 SVGEGT.

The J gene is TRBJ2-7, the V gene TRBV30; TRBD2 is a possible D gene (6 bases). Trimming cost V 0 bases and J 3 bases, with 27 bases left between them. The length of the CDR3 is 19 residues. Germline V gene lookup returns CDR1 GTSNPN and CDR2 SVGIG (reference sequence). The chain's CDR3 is CAWSVRRGAAHPEYYEQYF. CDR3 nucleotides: TGTGCCTGGAGTGTACGGAGGGGAGCGGCCCACCCAGAATACTACGAGCAGTACTTC.

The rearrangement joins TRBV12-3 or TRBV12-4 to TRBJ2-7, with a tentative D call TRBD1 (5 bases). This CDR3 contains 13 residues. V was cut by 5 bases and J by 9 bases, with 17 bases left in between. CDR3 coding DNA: TGTGCCAGCAGTCCAAACAGGACCCCGGGGCAGTACTTC. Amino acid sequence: CASSPNRTPGQYF.

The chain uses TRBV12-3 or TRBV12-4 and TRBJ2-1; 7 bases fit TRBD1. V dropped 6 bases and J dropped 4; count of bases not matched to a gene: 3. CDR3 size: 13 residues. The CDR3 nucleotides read TGTGCCAGCAGGACAGGGCTTTACAATGAGCAGTTCTTC. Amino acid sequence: CASRTGLYNEQFF.

CDR3 in DNA: TGTGCCAGCAGTAGACAGCCCGGGGAGCTGTTTTTT. Translating gives CASSRQPGELFF. The V gene is TRBV12-3 or TRBV12-4, the J gene TRBJ2-2, with D maybe TRBD1 (5 bases). The CDR3 totals 12 residues. Trimming pared 5 bases from V and 6 bases from J, leaving 7 bases between.

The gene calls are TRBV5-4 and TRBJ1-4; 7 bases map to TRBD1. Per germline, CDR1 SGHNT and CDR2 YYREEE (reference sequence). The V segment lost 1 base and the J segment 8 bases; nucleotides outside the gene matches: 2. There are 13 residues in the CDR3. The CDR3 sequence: CASSLKGAEKLFF. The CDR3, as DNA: TGTGCCAGCAGCTTGAAGGGGGCCGAAAAACTGTTTTTT.